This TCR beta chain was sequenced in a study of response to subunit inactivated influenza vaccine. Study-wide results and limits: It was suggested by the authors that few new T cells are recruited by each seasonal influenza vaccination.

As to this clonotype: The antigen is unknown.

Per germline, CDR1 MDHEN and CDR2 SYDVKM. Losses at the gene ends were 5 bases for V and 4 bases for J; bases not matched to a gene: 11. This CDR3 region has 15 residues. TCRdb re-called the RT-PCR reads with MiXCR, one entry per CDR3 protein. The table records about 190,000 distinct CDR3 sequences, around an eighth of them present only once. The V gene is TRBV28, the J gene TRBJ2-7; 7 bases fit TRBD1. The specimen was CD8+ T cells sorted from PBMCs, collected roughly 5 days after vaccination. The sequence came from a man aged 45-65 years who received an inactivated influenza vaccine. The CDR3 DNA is TGTGCCAGCAGTCCGACCGGGACAGCCAGGTACGAGCAGTACTTC. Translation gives CASSPTGTARYEQYF.